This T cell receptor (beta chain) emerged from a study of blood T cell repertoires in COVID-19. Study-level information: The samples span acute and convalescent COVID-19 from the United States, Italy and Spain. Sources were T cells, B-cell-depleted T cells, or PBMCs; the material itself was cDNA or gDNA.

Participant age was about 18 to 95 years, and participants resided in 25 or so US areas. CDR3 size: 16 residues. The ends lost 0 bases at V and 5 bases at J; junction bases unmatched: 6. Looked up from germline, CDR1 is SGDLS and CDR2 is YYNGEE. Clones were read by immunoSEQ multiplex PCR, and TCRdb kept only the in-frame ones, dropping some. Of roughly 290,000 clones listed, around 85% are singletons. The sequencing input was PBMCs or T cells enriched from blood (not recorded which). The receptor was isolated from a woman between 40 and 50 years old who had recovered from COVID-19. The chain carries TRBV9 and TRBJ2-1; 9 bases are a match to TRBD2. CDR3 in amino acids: CASSVGVAGGDNEQFF. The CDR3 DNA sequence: TGTGCCAGCAGCGTAGGGGTCGCGGGAGGGGACAATGAGCAGTTCTTC.